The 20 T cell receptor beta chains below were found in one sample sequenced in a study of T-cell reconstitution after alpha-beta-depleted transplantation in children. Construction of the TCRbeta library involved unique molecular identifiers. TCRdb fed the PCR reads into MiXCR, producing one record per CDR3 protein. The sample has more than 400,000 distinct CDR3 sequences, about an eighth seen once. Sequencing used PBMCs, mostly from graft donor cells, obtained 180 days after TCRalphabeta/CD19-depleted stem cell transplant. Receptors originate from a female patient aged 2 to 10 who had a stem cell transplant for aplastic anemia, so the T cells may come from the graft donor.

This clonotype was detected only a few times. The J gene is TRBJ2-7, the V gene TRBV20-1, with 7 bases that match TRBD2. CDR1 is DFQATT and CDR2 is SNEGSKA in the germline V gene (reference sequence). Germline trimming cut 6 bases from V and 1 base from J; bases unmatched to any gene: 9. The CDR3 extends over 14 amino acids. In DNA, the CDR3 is TGCAGTGCGTTAGCGGGCTACCCTTCCTACGAGCAGTACTTC. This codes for CSALAGYPSYEQYF.

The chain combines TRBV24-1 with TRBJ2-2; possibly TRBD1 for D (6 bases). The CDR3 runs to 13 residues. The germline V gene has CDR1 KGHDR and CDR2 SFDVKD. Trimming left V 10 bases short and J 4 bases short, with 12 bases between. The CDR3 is CATRGGSTGELFF. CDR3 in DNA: TGTGCCACGAGAGGGGGAAGCACCGGGGAGCTGTTTTTT.

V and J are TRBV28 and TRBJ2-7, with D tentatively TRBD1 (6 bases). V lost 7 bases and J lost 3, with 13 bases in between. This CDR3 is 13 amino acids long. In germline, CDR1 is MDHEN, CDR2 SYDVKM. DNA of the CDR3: TGTGCCAGCACAACAGGGCGGAACTACGAGCAGTACGTC. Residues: CASTTGRNYEQYV.

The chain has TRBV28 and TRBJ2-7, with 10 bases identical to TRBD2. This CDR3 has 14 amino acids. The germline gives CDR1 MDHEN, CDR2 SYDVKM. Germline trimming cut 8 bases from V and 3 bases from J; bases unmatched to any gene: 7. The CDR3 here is CASSALAGGYEQYV. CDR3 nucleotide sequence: TGTGCCAGCTCCGCTTTAGCGGGAGGCTACGAGCAGTACGTC.

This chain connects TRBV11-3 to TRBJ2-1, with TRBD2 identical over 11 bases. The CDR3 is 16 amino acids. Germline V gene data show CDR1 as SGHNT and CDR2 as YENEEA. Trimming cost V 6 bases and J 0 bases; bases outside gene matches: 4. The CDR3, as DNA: TGTGCCAGCAGGCTCACTAGCGGGAGCTCCTACAATGAGCAGTTCTTC. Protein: CASRLTSGSSYNEQFF.

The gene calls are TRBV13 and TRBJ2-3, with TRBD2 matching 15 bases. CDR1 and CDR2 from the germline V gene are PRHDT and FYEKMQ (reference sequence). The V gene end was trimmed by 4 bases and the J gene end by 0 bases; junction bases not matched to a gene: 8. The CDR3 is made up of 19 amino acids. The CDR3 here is CASSWGLAGGALSTDTQYF. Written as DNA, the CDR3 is TGTGCCAGCAGCTGGGGACTAGCGGGAGGAGCTCTTAGCACAGATACGCAGTATTTT.

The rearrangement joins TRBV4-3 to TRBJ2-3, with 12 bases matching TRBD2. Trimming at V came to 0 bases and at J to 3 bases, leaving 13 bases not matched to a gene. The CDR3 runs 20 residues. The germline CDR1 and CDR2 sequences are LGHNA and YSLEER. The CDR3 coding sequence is TGCGCCAGCAGCCAAGATATCCCCACTCAGACTAGCGGGAGAACAGATACGCAGTATTTT. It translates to CASSQDIPTQTSGRTDTQYF.

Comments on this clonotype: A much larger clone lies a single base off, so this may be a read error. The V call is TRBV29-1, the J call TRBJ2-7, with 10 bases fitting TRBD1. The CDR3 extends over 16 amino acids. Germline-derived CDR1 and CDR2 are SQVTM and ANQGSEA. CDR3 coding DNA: TGCAGCGTGGACACGAATGAAGGGACAGGGGCCTACGAGCATTACTTC. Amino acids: CSVDTNEGTGAYEHYF.

CDR3 coding DNA: TGTGCCAGCAGCTTAGACAGGGGGCAGGGGCAGCCCCAGCATTTT. It yields the protein CASSLDRGQGQPQHF. The chain uses TRBV7-6 and TRBJ1-5; 9 nucleotides match TRBD1. This CDR3 is 15 amino acids long. CDR1 is SGHVS, CDR2 FNYEAQ, per germline. V lost 1 base to trimming and J lost 7 bases; unmatched junction nucleotides: 5.

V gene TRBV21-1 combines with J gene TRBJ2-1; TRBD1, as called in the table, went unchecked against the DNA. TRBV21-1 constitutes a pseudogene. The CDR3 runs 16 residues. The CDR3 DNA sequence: TGTGCCAGCACCAACGACTACCCCTCCTCCTACAATGAGCAGTTCTTC. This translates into CASTNDYPSSYNEQFF.

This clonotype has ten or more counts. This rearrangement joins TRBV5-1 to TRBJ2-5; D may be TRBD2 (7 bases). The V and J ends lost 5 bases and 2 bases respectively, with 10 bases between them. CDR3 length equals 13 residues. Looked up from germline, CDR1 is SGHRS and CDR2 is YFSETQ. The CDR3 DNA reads TGCGCCAGCAGGGGAGGGGGACAAGAGACCCAGTACTTC. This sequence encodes CASRGGGQETQYF.

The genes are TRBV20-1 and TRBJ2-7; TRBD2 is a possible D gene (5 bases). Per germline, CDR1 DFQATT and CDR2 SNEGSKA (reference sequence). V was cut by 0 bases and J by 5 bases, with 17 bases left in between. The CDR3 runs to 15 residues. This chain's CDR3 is CSARDTRAHIDEQYF. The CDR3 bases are TGCAGTGCTAGAGATACTAGGGCCCATATAGACGAGCAGTACTTC.

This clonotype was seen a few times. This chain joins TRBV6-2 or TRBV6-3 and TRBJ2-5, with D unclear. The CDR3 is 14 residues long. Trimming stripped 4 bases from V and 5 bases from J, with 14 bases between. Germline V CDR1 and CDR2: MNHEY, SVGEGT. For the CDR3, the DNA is TGTGCCAGCAGTTCACTTTCCGGAAGGGAGACCCAGTACTTC. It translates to CASSSLSGRETQYF.

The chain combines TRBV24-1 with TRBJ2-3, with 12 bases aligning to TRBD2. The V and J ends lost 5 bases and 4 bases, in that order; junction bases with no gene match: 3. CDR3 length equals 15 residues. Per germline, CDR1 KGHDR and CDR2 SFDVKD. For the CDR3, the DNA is TGTGCCACCAGTGCTAGCGGGAGGGCCGCAGATACGCAGTATTTT. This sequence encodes CATSASGRAADTQYF.

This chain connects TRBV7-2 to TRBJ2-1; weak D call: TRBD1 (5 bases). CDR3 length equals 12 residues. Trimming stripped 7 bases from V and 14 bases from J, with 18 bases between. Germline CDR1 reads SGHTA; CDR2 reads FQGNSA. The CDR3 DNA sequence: TGTGCCAGCAACAACCTTGCAGGGATGGAGTTCTTC. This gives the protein CASNNLAGMEFF.

The chain's CDR3 is CSVGGALRQNTEAFF. DNA for the CDR3: TGCAGCGTTGGGGGAGCGCTGAGACAGAACACTGAAGCTTTCTTT. V usage is TRBV29-1 and J usage is TRBJ1-1; no clear D. Germline V CDR1 and CDR2: SQVTM, ANQGSEA. The CDR3 is 15 residues long. The V gene lost 4 bases and the J gene lost 1 base, with 16 bases spanning the gap. The whole variable domain, filled in from reference TRBV29-1 and TRBJ1-1, reads SAVISQKPSRDICQRGTSLTIQCQVDSQVTMMFWYRQQPGQSLTLIATANQGSEATYESGFVIDKFPISRPNLTFSTLTVSNMSPEDSSIYLCSVGGALRQNTEAFFGQGTRLTVV.

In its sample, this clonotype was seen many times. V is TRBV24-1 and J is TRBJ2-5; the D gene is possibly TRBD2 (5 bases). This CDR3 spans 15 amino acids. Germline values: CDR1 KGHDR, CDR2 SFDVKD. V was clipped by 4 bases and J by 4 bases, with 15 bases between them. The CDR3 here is CATSDPRQRAETQYF. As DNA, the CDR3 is TGTGCCACCAGTGACCCACGCCAGAGGGCAGAGACCCAGTACTTC.

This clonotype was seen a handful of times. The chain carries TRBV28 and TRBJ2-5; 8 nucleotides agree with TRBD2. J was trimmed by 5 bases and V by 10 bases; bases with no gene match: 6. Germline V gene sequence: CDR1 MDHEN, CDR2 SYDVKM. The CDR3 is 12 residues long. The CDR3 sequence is CAIRGGSETQYF. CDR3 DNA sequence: TGTGCCATCCGGGGGGGCTCGGAGACCCAGTACTTC. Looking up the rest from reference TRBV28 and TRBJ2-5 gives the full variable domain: DVKVTQSSRYLVKRTGEKVFLECVQDMDHENMFWYRQDPGLGLRLIYFSYDVKMKEKGDIPEGYSVSREKKERFSLILESASTNQTSMYLCAIRGGSETQYFGPGTRLLVL.

The chain's CDR3 is CASSGQDNTGELFF. DNA for the CDR3: TGTGCCAGCTCGGGACAGGACAACACCGGGGAGCTGTTTTTT. The chain links TRBV18 to TRBJ2-2, with 8 bases aligning to TRBD1. CDR1 is KGHSH, CDR2 LQKENI, per germline. Trimming at V came to 6 bases and at J to 2 bases, leaving 2 bases not matched to a gene. CDR3 size: 14 residues.

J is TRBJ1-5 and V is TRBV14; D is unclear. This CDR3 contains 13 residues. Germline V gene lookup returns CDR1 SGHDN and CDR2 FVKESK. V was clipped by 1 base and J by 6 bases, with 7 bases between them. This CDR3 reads CASSQGPLQPQHF. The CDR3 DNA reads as TGTGCCAGCAGCCAAGGGCCGCTTCAGCCCCAGCATTTT.